A single T cell receptor (beta chain) is shown here with its context. The target antigen is unknown. The source of the sample is a study of CD4+ T cells in melanoma. Study outcomes and limitations: Neoantigen-specific CD4+ T cells in melanoma reportedly had diverse differentiation states. CD8+ T cell, macrophage and B cell function reportedly correlated with neoantigen-specific CD4+ T cells.

V gave up 4 bases and J gave up 4 bases; unmatched junction bases: 5. The CDR3 length is 15 residues. CDR1 SGHDT and CDR2 YYEEEE come from the germline V gene. Generated by immunoSEQ multiplex PCR, the TCRdb table keeps only in-frame clones and is missing some. The data hold some 10,000 clones, with around 70% observed a single time. The source of this sequence is a human donor with melanoma. The sample was peripheral blood. V and J are TRBV5-6 and TRBJ2-1; TRBD2 agrees at 10 bases. The CDR3 nucleotides are TGTGCCAGCAGCACCGGACTAGCGGCGTACAATGAGCAGTTCTTC. The encoded protein is CASSTGLAAYNEQFF. The full variable domain, its missing parts supplied by reference TRBV5-6 and TRBJ2-1, is DAGVTQSPTHLIKTRGQQVTLRCSPKSGHDTVSWYQQALGQGPQFIFQYYEEEERQRGNFPDRFSGHQFPNYSSELNVNALLLGDSALYLCASSTGLAAYNEQFFGPGTRLTVL.